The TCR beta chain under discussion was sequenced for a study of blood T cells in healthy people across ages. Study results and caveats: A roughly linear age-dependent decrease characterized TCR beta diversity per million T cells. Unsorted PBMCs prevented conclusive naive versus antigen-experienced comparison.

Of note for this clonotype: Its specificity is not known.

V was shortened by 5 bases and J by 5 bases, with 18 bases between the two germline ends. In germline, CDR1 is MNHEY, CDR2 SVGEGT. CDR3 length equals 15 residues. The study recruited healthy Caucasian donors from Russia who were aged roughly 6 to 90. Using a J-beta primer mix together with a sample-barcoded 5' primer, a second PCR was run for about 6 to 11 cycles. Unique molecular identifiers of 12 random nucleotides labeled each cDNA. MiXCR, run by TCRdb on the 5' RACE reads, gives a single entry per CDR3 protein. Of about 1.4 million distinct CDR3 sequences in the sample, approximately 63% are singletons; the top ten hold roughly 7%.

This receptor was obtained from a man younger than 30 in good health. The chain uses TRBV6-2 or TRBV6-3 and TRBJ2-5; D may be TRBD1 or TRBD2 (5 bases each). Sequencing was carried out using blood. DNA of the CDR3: TGTGCCAGCAGTGCCGTGTCGGGGCCGAGGGAGACCCAGTACTTC. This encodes CASSAVSGPRETQYF.